A few counts support the clone carrying this T cell receptor beta chain. The antigen is undetermined. A 5'RACE template-switching step, the method used to make TCR cDNA, added a universal primer site and UMIs. Via MiXCR, TCRdb re-called the 5' RACE reads, giving one row per CDR3 protein. Among a few hundred thousand distinct CDR3 sequences listed, roughly 4% were seen once. V was cut by 7 bases and J by 1 base, with 17 bases left in between. CDR3 size: 16 residues. CDR1 and CDR2 from the germline V gene are MNHNY and SVGAGI (reference sequence). These data originate in a study of T cells after yellow fever vaccination. Study-wide context: SMART-Seq v4 Ultra Low Input handled preparation of low-cell-number fractions. The study, taken as a whole, reports: Clones from primary vaccination mostly reappeared after the booster (approximately 95% CD4, over 85% CD8).

Sequencing used PBMCs, obtained on the day of the yellow fever booster vaccination. The receptor comes from a man between 18 and 35 years old who received the YFV17D yellow fever vaccine. The chain carries TRBV6-6 and TRBJ1-3; a possible D gene is TRBD1 (6 bases). CDR3 bases: TGTGCCAGCACCCCTGGGGGGCTTAAGTCTGGAAACACCATATATTTT. Protein product: CASTPGGLKSGNTIYF.